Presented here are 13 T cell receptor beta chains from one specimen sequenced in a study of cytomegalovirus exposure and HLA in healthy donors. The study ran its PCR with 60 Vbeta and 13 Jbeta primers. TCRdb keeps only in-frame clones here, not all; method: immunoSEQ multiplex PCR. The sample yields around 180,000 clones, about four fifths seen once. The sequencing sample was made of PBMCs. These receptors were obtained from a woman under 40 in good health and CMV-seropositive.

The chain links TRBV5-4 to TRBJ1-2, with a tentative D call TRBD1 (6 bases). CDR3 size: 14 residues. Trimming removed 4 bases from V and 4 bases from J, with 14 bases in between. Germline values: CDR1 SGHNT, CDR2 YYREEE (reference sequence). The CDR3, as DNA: TGTGCCAGCAGCCTCCAGGGGATTGTCTATGGCTACACCTTC. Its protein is CASSLQGIVYGYTF.

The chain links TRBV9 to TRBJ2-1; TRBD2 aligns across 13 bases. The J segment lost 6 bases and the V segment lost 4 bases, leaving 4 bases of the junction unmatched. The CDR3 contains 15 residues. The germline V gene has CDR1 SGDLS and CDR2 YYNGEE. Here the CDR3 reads CASSLLAGGSNEQFF. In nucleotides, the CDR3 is TGTGCCAGCAGCTTACTAGCGGGAGGGAGCAATGAGCAGTTCTTC.

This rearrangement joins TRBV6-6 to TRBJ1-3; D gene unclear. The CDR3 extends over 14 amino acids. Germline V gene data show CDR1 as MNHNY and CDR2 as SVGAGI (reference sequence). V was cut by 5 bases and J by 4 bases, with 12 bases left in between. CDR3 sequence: CASSPSLGGNTIYF. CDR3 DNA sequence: TGTGCCAGCAGTCCCTCCCTAGGAGGAAACACCATATATTTT.

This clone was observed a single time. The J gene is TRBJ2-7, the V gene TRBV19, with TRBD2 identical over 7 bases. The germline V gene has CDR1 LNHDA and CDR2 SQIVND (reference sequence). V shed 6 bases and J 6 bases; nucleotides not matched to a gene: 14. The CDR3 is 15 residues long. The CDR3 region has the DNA TGTGCCAGTAGGCCCTCGTCCCCGGGGGGACGCGAGCAGTACTTC. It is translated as CASRPSSPGGREQYF.

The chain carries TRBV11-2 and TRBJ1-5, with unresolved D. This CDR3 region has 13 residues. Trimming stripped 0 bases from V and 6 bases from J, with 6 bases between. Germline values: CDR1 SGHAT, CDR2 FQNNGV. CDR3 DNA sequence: TGTGCCAGCAGCTTAGATGCGGGTCAGCCCCAGCATTTT. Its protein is CASSLDAGQPQHF.

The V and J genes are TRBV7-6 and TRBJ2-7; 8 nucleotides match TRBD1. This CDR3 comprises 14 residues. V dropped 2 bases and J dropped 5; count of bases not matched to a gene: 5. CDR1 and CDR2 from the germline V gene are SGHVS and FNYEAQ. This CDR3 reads CASSLIQGVNEQYF. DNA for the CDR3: TGTGCCAGCAGCTTAATACAGGGGGTCAACGAGCAGTACTTC.

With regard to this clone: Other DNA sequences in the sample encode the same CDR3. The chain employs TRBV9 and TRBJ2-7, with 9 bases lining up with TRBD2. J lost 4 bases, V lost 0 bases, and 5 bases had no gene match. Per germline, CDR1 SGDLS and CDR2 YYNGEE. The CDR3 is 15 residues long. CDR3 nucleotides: TGTGCCAGCAGCGTAGGGGGCGGGGGGGCTTACGAGCAGTACTTC. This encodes CASSVGGGGAYEQYF.

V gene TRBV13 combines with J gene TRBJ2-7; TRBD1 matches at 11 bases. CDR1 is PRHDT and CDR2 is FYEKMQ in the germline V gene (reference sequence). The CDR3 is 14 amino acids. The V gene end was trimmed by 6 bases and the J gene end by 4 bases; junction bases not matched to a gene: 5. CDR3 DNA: TGTGCCAGCAGGGCGGGACAGGGGGTTTACGAGCAGTACTTC. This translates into CASRAGQGVYEQYF.

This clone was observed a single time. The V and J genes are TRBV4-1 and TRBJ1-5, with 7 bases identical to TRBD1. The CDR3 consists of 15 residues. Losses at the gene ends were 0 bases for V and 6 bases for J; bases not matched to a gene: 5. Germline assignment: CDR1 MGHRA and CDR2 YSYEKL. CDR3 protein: CASSQETGLGQPQHF. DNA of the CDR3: TGCGCCAGCAGCCAAGAGACAGGGCTTGGTCAGCCCCAGCATTTT.

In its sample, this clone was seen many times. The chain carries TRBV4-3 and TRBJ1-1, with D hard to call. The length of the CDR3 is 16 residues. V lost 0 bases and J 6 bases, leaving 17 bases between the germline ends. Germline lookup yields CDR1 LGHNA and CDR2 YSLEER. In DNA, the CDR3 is TGCGCCAGCAGCCAAGATCGATTGGGAGGGAAGGCTGAAGCTTTCTTT. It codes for CASSQDRLGGKAEAFF.

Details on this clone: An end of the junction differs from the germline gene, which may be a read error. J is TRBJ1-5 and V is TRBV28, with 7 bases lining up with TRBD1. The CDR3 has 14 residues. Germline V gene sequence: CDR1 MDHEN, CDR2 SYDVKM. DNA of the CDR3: TGTGCCAGCAGTTTACCTAATACAGGGGCCGCTTTAAATTTT. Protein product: CASSLPNTGAALNF.

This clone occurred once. CDR3 nucleotide sequence: TGTGCCAGTAGTATAGGAATGAGCCAATACAATGAGCAGTTCTTC. It is translated as CASSIGMSQYNEQFF. The gene calls are TRBV19 and TRBJ2-1; no definite D call. The CDR3 loop spans 15 amino acids. The V end was cut by 1 base, the J end by 4 bases, with 11 bases between. Germline assignment: CDR1 LNHDA and CDR2 SQIVND (reference sequence).

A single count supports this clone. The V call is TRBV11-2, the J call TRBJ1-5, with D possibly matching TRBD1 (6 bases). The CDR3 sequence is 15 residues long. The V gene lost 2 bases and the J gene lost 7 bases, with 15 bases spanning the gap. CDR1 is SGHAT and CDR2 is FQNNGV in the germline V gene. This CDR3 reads CASSLTQGYWQPQHF. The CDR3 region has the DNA TGTGCCAGCAGCTTAACACAGGGTTATTGGCAGCCCCAGCATTTT.